These T cell receptor beta chains were read from a single sample in a study of vaccination and CD4 T cells after COVID-19. The antigens these receptors bind are not known. MiXCR, applied by TCRdb to the PCR reads, yields one record per CDR3 protein. The sample carries 15,000 to 20,000 distinct CDR3 sequences, 45% to 55% recorded once. The sample consisted of CD4+ T cells from blood, cultured in vitro. These receptors were collected from a human donor who had recovered from COVID-19. CDR3s include the opening cysteine and the closing phenylalanine or tryptophan. Fields, in order: clone size, J gene, CDR3 length, D gene, V gene, CDR3 DNA, CDR3 protein. A D gene is named only where the DNA matches it firmly. Some rows have no size entry. The others give once, few or many, or a class for an expanded clone.

clone size: few; J gene: TRBJ1-1; CDR3 length: 15; D gene: .; V gene: TRBV7-2; CDR3 DNA: TGTGCCAGCAGCCCGAGGGACAAGATGAACACTGAAGCTTTCTTT; CDR3 protein: CASSPRDKMNTEAFF
clone size: few; J gene: TRBJ1-1; CDR3 length: 13; D gene: .; V gene: TRBV7-2; CDR3 DNA: TGTGCCAGCAGCCTGACAGGCCCCACTGAAGCTTTCTTT; CDR3 protein: CASSLTGPTEAFF
clone size: .; J gene: TRBJ1-4; CDR3 length: 13; D gene: .; V gene: TRBV7-9; CDR3 DNA: TGTGCCAGCAGCTTTGGCGGGTTTGAAAAACTGTTTTTT; CDR3 protein: CASSFGGFEKLFF
clone size: once; J gene: TRBJ2-3; CDR3 length: 13; D gene: .; V gene: TRBV24-1; CDR3 DNA: TGTGCCACCAGTGTCAGGGGGGGGGATACGCAGTATTTT; CDR3 protein: CATSVRGGDTQYF
clone size: .; J gene: TRBJ1-4; CDR3 length: 13; D gene: .; V gene: TRBV15; CDR3 DNA: TGTGCCACCAGCTTCGAGGGGAATGAAAAACTGTTTTTT; CDR3 protein: CATSFEGNEKLFF
clone size: .; J gene: TRBJ2-3; CDR3 length: 20; D gene: TRBD2; V gene: TRBV9; CDR3 DNA: TGTGCCAGCAGCGCCACCGGGACTAGCGGGAGGAGGGGTTTAGGAGATACGCAGTATTTT; CDR3 protein: CASSATGTSGRRGLGDTQYF
clone size: .; J gene: TRBJ1-1; CDR3 length: 12; D gene: .; V gene: TRBV7-2; CDR3 DNA: TGTGCCAGCGGGGTAGATTTCACTGAAGCTTTCTTT; CDR3 protein: CASGVDFTEAFF
clone size: few; J gene: TRBJ2-4; CDR3 length: 17; D gene: TRBD2; V gene: TRBV6-2/TRBV6-3; CDR3 DNA: TGTGCCAGCAGTCCCTCCGGACTAGCGGATCGAAAAAACATTCAGTACTTC; CDR3 protein: CASSPSGLADRKNIQYF
clone size: .; J gene: TRBJ2-3; CDR3 length: 15; D gene: .; V gene: TRBV18; CDR3 DNA: TGTGCCAGCTCCATCCTGGCCACTAGCACAGATACGCAGTATTTT; CDR3 protein: CASSILATSTDTQYF
clone size: .; J gene: TRBJ2-7; CDR3 length: 16; D gene: .; V gene: TRBV6-1; CDR3 DNA: TGTGCCAGCCAGCACCTCGGAGCTAGCGCTTCCTACGAGCAGTACTTC; CDR3 protein: CASQHLGASASYEQYF
clone size: .; J gene: TRBJ2-1; CDR3 length: 18; D gene: .; V gene: TRBV2; CDR3 DNA: TGTGCCAGCAGTGAAGGTCCGGGCCGGGGATTAAGGTTCAATGAGCAGTTCTTC; CDR3 protein: CASSEGPGRGLRFNEQFF
clone size: .; J gene: TRBJ1-2; CDR3 length: 14; D gene: TRBD1; V gene: TRBV30; CDR3 DNA: TGTGCCTGGAGTGTAGGACAGGGGAATTATGGCTACACCTTC; CDR3 protein: CAWSVGQGNYGYTF
clone size: .; J gene: TRBJ1-2; CDR3 length: 18; D gene: TRBD1; V gene: TRBV11-2; CDR3 DNA: TGTGCCAGCAGCTTAGATTGGCAGGGGGAACAGGCTAACTATGGCTACACCTTC; CDR3 protein: CASSLDWQGEQANYGYTF
clone size: few; J gene: TRBJ1-5; CDR3 length: 14; D gene: TRBD1; V gene: TRBV19; CDR3 DNA: TGTGCCAGTAGTCCGACAGGGGGGAATCAGCCCCAGCATTTT; CDR3 protein: CASSPTGGNQPQHF
clone size: .; J gene: TRBJ1-1; CDR3 length: 14; D gene: TRBD1; V gene: TRBV12-3/TRBV12-4; CDR3 DNA: TGTGCCAGCAGTTTAGGGACAGGGGTCACTGAAGCTTTCTTT; CDR3 protein: CASSLGTGVTEAFF
clone size: few; J gene: TRBJ2-7; CDR3 length: 15; D gene: TRBD2; V gene: TRBV6-1; CDR3 DNA: TGTGCCAGCAGTGAAGCTAGCGGGGGGGCCTACGAGCAGTACTTC; CDR3 protein: CASSEASGGAYEQYF
clone size: few; J gene: TRBJ2-7; CDR3 length: 14; D gene: .; V gene: TRBV6-2/TRBV6-3; CDR3 DNA: TGTGCCAGCTGCCTGCGGGCGCAGGTCTACGAGCAGTACTTC; CDR3 protein: CASCLRAQVYEQYF
clone size: .; J gene: TRBJ2-7; CDR3 length: 13; D gene: .; V gene: TRBV27; CDR3 DNA: TGTGCCAGCAGAAGGGTTAGCTCCTACGAGCAGTACTTC; CDR3 protein: CASRRVSSYEQYF
clone size: .; J gene: TRBJ2-3; CDR3 length: 16; D gene: TRBD1; V gene: TRBV30; CDR3 DNA: TGTGCCTGGAGTGCAGGGGACAGGGTTCCAACAGATACGCAGTATTTT; CDR3 protein: CAWSAGDRVPTDTQYF
clone size: few; J gene: TRBJ2-7; CDR3 length: 13; D gene: TRBD2; V gene: TRBV18; CDR3 DNA: TGTGCCAGCTCCCGGGGGGGTCCCTACGAGCAGTACTTC; CDR3 protein: CASSRGGPYEQYF
clone size: .; J gene: TRBJ1-2; CDR3 length: 15; D gene: .; V gene: TRBV7-2; CDR3 DNA: TGTGCCAGCAGCCCCCGGGCGGGGACCGGGGCCACCTACACCTTC; CDR3 protein: CASSPRAGTGATYTF
clone size: .; J gene: TRBJ2-1; CDR3 length: 17; D gene: .; V gene: TRBV11-2; CDR3 DNA: TGTGCCAGCAGTCATCTTACTAGACCACAAGGAGACAATGAGCAGTTCTTC; CDR3 protein: CASSHLTRPQGDNEQFF
clone size: few; J gene: TRBJ1-2; CDR3 length: 15; D gene: TRBD1; V gene: TRBV7-9; CDR3 DNA: TGTGCCAGCAGCTACACCGGACAGGGGCAGGGGGGCTACACCTTC; CDR3 protein: CASSYTGQGQGGYTF
clone size: .; J gene: TRBJ1-4; CDR3 length: 12; D gene: .; V gene: TRBV19; CDR3 DNA: TGTGCCTGCCGGGACCCCGGGGAAAAACTGTTTTTT; CDR3 protein: CACRDPGEKLFF
clone size: .; J gene: TRBJ1-5; CDR3 length: 14; D gene: .; V gene: TRBV19; CDR3 DNA: TGTGCCAGTAGCTACATGGGGGCGGCCGGGTCCCAGCATTTT; CDR3 protein: CASSYMGAAGSQHF
clone size: .; J gene: TRBJ1-6; CDR3 length: 15; D gene: TRBD1; V gene: TRBV11-3; CDR3 DNA: TGTGCCAGCAGCATATCCGGGACAGGGAGTTCACCCCTCCACTTT; CDR3 protein: CASSISGTGSSPLHF
clone size: .; J gene: TRBJ1-6; CDR3 length: 15; D gene: TRBD1; V gene: TRBV10-3; CDR3 DNA: TGTGCCATTCGTGTGACAGGGGAAGGCAATTCACCCCTCCACTTT; CDR3 protein: CAIRVTGEGNSPLHF
clone size: few; J gene: TRBJ2-2; CDR3 length: 16; D gene: .; V gene: TRBV6-5; CDR3 DNA: TGTGCCAGCAGTTACTCGACGGCAGGGATCACCGGGGAGCTGTTTTTT; CDR3 protein: CASSYSTAGITGELFF
clone size: once; J gene: TRBJ1-1; CDR3 length: 14; D gene: TRBD1; V gene: TRBV10-3; CDR3 DNA: TGTGCCATCAGTGACCAGACAGGGGGTACTGAAGCTTTCTTT; CDR3 protein: CAISDQTGGTEAFF
clone size: .; J gene: TRBJ1-5; CDR3 length: 14; D gene: .; V gene: TRBV7-9; CDR3 DNA: TGTGCCAGACGGGGGGGACCCCGAGACCAGCCCCAGCATTTT; CDR3 protein: CARRGGPRDQPQHF
clone size: .; J gene: TRBJ2-3; CDR3 length: 15; D gene: .; V gene: TRBV28; CDR3 DNA: TGTGCCACTAAACCCTCCGGAGGTAGAAGTGATACGCAGTATTTT; CDR3 protein: CATKPSGGRSDTQYF
clone size: .; J gene: TRBJ2-3; CDR3 length: 16; D gene: .; V gene: TRBV6-2/TRBV6-3; CDR3 DNA: TGTGCCAGCAGCCGCGGGGCCGGTCGGAGCACAGATACGCAGTATTTT; CDR3 protein: CASSRGAGRSTDTQYF
clone size: .; J gene: TRBJ1-3; CDR3 length: 15; D gene: .; V gene: TRBV29-1; CDR3 DNA: TGCAGCGTTGAATCGGGACTGCCCTCTGGAAACACCATATATTTT; CDR3 protein: CSVESGLPSGNTIYF
clone size: few; J gene: TRBJ1-1; CDR3 length: 20; D gene: TRBD1; V gene: TRBV19; CDR3 DNA: TGTGCCAGTAGTATAAGGAGGTCGGGACAGGGCATATTGGGGAACACTGAAGCTTTCTTT; CDR3 protein: CASSIRRSGQGILGNTEAFF
clone size: .; J gene: TRBJ1-1; CDR3 length: 13; D gene: TRBD1; V gene: TRBV30; CDR3 DNA: TGTGCCTGGAAGGGACAGTCGGCCTCTGAAGCTTTCTTT; CDR3 protein: CAWKGQSASEAFF
clone size: few; J gene: TRBJ2-4; CDR3 length: 16; D gene: .; V gene: TRBV7-9; CDR3 DNA: TGTGCCAGCAGCCTAGCGACGGGGGCGGGCAAAAACATTCAGTACTTC; CDR3 protein: CASSLATGAGKNIQYF
clone size: few; J gene: TRBJ1-2; CDR3 length: 14; D gene: TRBD1; V gene: TRBV19; CDR3 DNA: TGTGCCAGTAGTGTCACGGGACAGCCTTATGGCTACACCTTC; CDR3 protein: CASSVTGQPYGYTF
clone size: .; J gene: TRBJ1-4; CDR3 length: 13; D gene: TRBD1; V gene: TRBV12-3/TRBV12-4; CDR3 DNA: TGTGCCAGCAGTTCGACAGGGGCCGAAAAACTGTTTTTT; CDR3 protein: CASSSTGAEKLFF